Listed below are T cell receptor beta chains from one sample, sequenced in a study of OX40 agonist ivuxolimab in advanced cancers. Sequencing used immunoSEQ multiplex PCR; TCRdb keeps in-frame clones, though not all of them. The sample yields 45,000 to 50,000 clones, 89% seen once. Sequences were derived from CD4+ or CD8+ T cells sorted from blood, sampled in a trial of the OX40 agonist ivuxolimab. These receptors came from an adult with an advanced solid tumor such as melanoma, head and neck, liver or kidney cancer. CDR3s include the opening cysteine and the closing phenylalanine or tryptophan. The order of the fields is CDR3 protein, CDR3 DNA, D gene, V gene, clone size, J gene. A D gene is named only where the DNA matches it firmly. The size field is filled for only some rows; it gives once, few, many or a size class.

cdr3_aa: CASSVEGGRDDHEQYF
cdr3_nt: TGTGCCAGCAGCGTCGAGGGGGGTCGGGACGACCACGAGCAGTACTTC
d_call: NA
v_call: TRBV9
clone_size: NA
j_call: TRBJ2-7

cdr3_aa: CASSISGTTFYNEQFF
cdr3_nt: TGTGCCAGTAGTATCTCCGGGACCACCTTCTACAATGAGCAGTTCTTC
d_call: NA
v_call: TRBV19
clone_size: NA
j_call: TRBJ2-1

cdr3_aa: CASSLGGTGLYNEQFF
cdr3_nt: TGTGCCAGCAGCTTAGGAGGGACAGGTCTTTACAATGAGCAGTTCTTC
d_call: TRBD1
v_call: TRBV7-9
clone_size: NA
j_call: TRBJ2-1

cdr3_aa: CASSLGGNEQYF
cdr3_nt: TGTGCCAGCAGCTTAGGAGGGAACGAGCAGTACTTC
d_call: NA
v_call: TRBV11-2
clone_size: NA
j_call: TRBJ2-7

cdr3_aa: CAWTRVTEAFF
cdr3_nt: TGTGCCTGGACACGTGTAACTGAAGCTTTCTTT
d_call: NA
v_call: TRBV30
clone_size: NA
j_call: TRBJ1-1

cdr3_aa: CASSPRTGHSPLHF
cdr3_nt: TGTGCCAGCAGTCCCAGGACAGGGCATTCACCCCTCCACTTT
d_call: TRBD1
v_call: TRBV6-5
clone_size: once
j_call: TRBJ1-6

cdr3_aa: CASSHGTSGYNEQFF
cdr3_nt: TGTGCCAGTAGTCATGGGACTAGCGGTTACAATGAGCAGTTCTTC
d_call: TRBD2
v_call: TRBV19
clone_size: NA
j_call: TRBJ2-1

cdr3_aa: CASSLYNEQFF
cdr3_nt: TGCGCCAGCAGCCTATACAATGAGCAGTTCTTC
d_call: NA
v_call: TRBV4-3
clone_size: NA
j_call: TRBJ2-1

cdr3_aa: CASSLYSGTGELFF
cdr3_nt: TGTGCCAGCAGCCTATATAGCGGAACCGGGGAGCTGTTTTTT
d_call: NA
v_call: TRBV6-5
clone_size: NA
j_call: TRBJ2-2

cdr3_aa: CSVRPGQGSEQYF
cdr3_nt: TGCAGCGTGCGTCCGGGACAGGGAAGCGAGCAGTACTTC
d_call: TRBD1
v_call: TRBV29-1
clone_size: NA
j_call: TRBJ2-7

cdr3_aa: CAWSGLAGGLNTGELFF
cdr3_nt: TGTGCCTGGAGTGGACTAGCGGGGGGGCTTAACACCGGGGAGCTGTTTTTT
d_call: TRBD2
v_call: TRBV30
clone_size: once
j_call: TRBJ2-2

cdr3_aa: CASSLGGNEKLFF
cdr3_nt: TGTGCCAGCAGCTTGGGCGGGAATGAAAAACTGTTTTTT
d_call: NA
v_call: TRBV13
clone_size: NA
j_call: TRBJ1-4

cdr3_aa: CASGRGLYNEQFF
cdr3_nt: TGTGCTAGTGGGCGGGGACTTTACAATGAGCAGTTCTTC
d_call: NA
v_call: TRBV12-5
clone_size: NA
j_call: TRBJ2-1